The 10 T cell receptor beta chains below come from one sample, sequenced in a study of shared clonotypes between healthy human individuals. TCRdb keeps only in-frame clones here, not all; method: immunoSEQ multiplex PCR. The data contain roughly 1 million clones, roughly 75% of them singletons. Sequenced material: memory CD4+ T cells sorted from blood. This sample's subset: CD45RA-negative fraction. The receptors were sampled from a man between 18 and 35 years old in good health.

The CDR3 DNA reads TGTGCCTGGAGATCTACGCCGGGAGATACGCAGTATTTT. It specifies CAWRSTPGDTQYF. V and J are TRBV30 and TRBJ2-3; D is undetermined. CDR1 and CDR2 from the germline V gene are GTSNPN and SVGIG (reference sequence). Trimming took 3 bases from V and 5 from J, leaving 12 bases between them. The CDR3 contains 13 residues.

This clone was detected once. The chain carries TRBV9 and TRBJ2-7, with D unresolved. Trimming removed 6 bases at V and 4 bases at J, with 20 bases between. The CDR3 consists of 15 residues. Germline V lookup: CDR1 SGDLS, CDR2 YYNGEE. CDR3 in amino acids: CASTKDSGAIYEQYF. CDR3 nucleotide sequence: TGTGCCAGCACCAAGGATTCTGGCGCCATATACGAGCAGTACTTC.

As to this clone: The final CDR3 position lacks the conserved phenylalanine or tryptophan, pointing to a likely read error. This chain connects TRBV7-9 to TRBJ2-7; the D is unclear. The CDR3 is 14 amino acids. The V gene lost 1 base and the J gene lost 0 bases, with 7 bases spanning the gap. Germline V gene data show CDR1 as SEHNR and CDR2 as FQNEAQ (reference sequence). CDR3 sequence (DNA): TGTGCCAGCAGCTTAGAAGGCAGCTCCTACGAGCAGTACCTC. Translation gives CASSLEGSSYEQYL.

About this clone: This same CDR3 is encoded by further DNA sequences in the sample. The chain is built from TRBV5-1 and TRBJ2-3, with D possibly being TRBD1 or TRBD2 (5 bases each). Trimming removed 0 bases from V and 2 bases from J, with 7 bases in between. Germline V gene data show CDR1 as SGHRS and CDR2 as YFSETQ. This CDR3 is built from 14 residues. DNA of the CDR3: TGCGCCAGCAGCTTGGGGGGGACCACAGATACGCAGTATTTT. As protein: CASSLGGTTDTQYF. Full variable domain (rest looked up from reference TRBV5-1 and TRBJ2-3): KAGVTQTPRYLIKTRGQQVTLSCSPISGHRSVSWYQQTPGQGLQFLFEYFSETQRNKGNFPGRFSGRQFSNSRSEMNVSTLELGDSALYLCASSLGGTTDTQYFGPGTRLTVL.

This chain connects TRBV5-1 to TRBJ2-1, with TRBD1 as a possible D gene (6 bases). V was pared by 1 base and J by 5 bases, with 16 bases between. This CDR3 spans 16 amino acids. Germline assignment: CDR1 SGHRS and CDR2 YFSETQ. The CDR3 bases are TGCGCCAGCAGCTTGAAGACGGTAGGGGGACACAATGAGCAGTTCTTC. It specifies CASSLKTVGGHNEQFF.

The chain couples TRBV5-8 to TRBJ2-2, with a possible D match to TRBD1 (8 bases). The V gene's germline CDR1 is SGHTS and CDR2 YDEGEE. V dropped 3 bases and J dropped 2 bases, with 26 bases sitting between them. This CDR3 is 20 amino acids long. CDR3 bases: TGTGCCAGCAGCTGGCCGACCCCCGTACAGGGGGGGTTTAACACCGGGGAGCTGTTTTTT. It yields the protein CASSWPTPVQGGFNTGELFF.

The genes are TRBV4-1 and TRBJ1-1, with D unresolved. This CDR3 has 15 amino acids. The V gene lost 2 bases and the J gene lost 0 bases, with 10 bases spanning the gap. Per the germline V gene, CDR1 is MGHRA and CDR2 is YSYEKL. CDR3 DNA sequence: TGCGCCAGCAGCCAACCTGAAATCCTGAACACTGAAGCTTTCTTT. As protein: CASSQPEILNTEAFF.

This chain uses TRBV11-3 with TRBJ2-3; perhaps D is TRBD1 or TRBD2 (5 bases each). This CDR3 spans 14 amino acids. Germline CDR1 is SGHNT and CDR2 is YENEEA. The V end lost 5 bases, the J end lost 0 bases, and 9 bases lay between the germline ends. For the CDR3, the DNA is TGTGCCAGCAGCCGGGGCCCTAGCACAGATACGCAGTATTTT. It encodes CASSRGPSTDTQYF.

The V and J genes are TRBV7-9 and TRBJ2-1, with 11 bases fitting TRBD1. J was trimmed by 0 bases and V by 5 bases; bases with no gene match: 6. CDR1 and CDR2 from the germline V gene are SEHNR and FQNEAQ (reference sequence). The CDR3 covers 17 residues. The CDR3 loop reads CASSQGQGASSYNEQFF. In DNA form, the CDR3 reads TGTGCCAGCAGCCAAGGACAGGGGGCGAGCTCCTACAATGAGCAGTTCTTC. Drawing the rest from reference TRBV7-9 and TRBJ2-1, the complete variable domain is DTGVSQNPRHKITKRGQNVTFRCDPISEHNRLYWYRQTLGQGPEFLTYFQNEAQLEKSRLLSDRFSAERPKGSFSTLEIQRTEQGDSAMYLCASSQGQGASSYNEQFFGPGTRLTVL.

This chain uses TRBV7-2 with TRBJ2-2, with D hard to call. V was shortened by 2 bases and J by 6 bases, with 7 bases between the two germline ends. There are 13 residues in the CDR3. Per the germline V gene, CDR1 is SGHTA and CDR2 is FQGNSA. CDR3 in DNA: TGTGCCAGCAGCTTACTAGGTCCCGGGGAGCTGTTTTTT. Its translation: CASSLLGPGELFF.